The entry below describes one TCR beta chain. Its antigen is currently not known. No base qualities exist here, and no much larger clone lies one base off it. The data derive from a study of T cells in localized non-small cell lung cancer (TCRdb year 2020). Study-level background: Comparing tumors with uninvolved tumor-adjacent lungs, the study looked at the T cell repertoires of over 200 patients with early-stage NSCLC. The cohort comprised 236 treatment-naïve NSCLC patients with resected, localized lung tumors. Of the NSCLC patients, approximately 130 were male and around 99 were female, and the mean age was approximately 69 years. Study-level results and caveats: Longer overall survival was associated with higher T cell density in blood, whereas shorter survival was associated with higher clonality in adjacent lung. Of the top 100 tumor clones, a median of about 53 were detected in paired uninvolved adjacent lung; approximately 30 were also among that lung's top 100. Because of the exploratory design, TCR variables were selected using unadjusted p-values without false-discovery rate correction. Because multi-region tumor sequencing was not performed, intratumor heterogeneity could not be ruled out. Uninvolved tumor-adjacent lung showed the highest T cell clonality, higher than tumor, which suggests more focused antigenic responses in the uninvolved tumor-adjacent lung.

The immunoSEQ Assay was used to sequence TCR beta CDR3 regions from DNA. From the authors' description of their analysis: T cell density was computed as TCR beta template counts normalized to usable DNA estimated by amplifying housekeeping genes. Richness was estimated with the preseqR package, extrapolating to 400,000 templates for PBMC samples and 120,000 templates for tissue samples. Clonality was defined by subtracting Pielou's evenness from one. Differential abundance testing on productive amino-acid clonotypes, with a minimum total count of 5 and an alpha of 0.1, was used to identify tissue-enriched TCRs. The Jaccard Index and the Morisita Overlap Index were used to measure repertoire overlap between compartments. TCR beta CDR3s were clustered by GLIPH together with public tetramer-defined viral CDR3s, and at least three viral sequences plus V-gene enrichment were required for viral motifs. TCRdb took over this immuneACCESS table, retaining in-frame rearrangements with V and J assigned. Such tables are incomplete; in checked studies, under half of the missing clones stem from an unresolved V gene, and the remainder is unexplained. The DNA gave D and trimming, while V, J and clone size come from that table. Across this sample there are approximately 12,000 clones, with around 82% seen only once. The biggest ten clones account for roughly 18% of the sample.

Spanning cysteine to phenylalanine, the CDR3 consists of 17 amino acids. Only the CDR3 part of the read is kept: 51 bases, read in frame from the first base. Compared with germline, V lacks 4 bases and J lacks 3 bases; bases without a gene match: 16. The germline V gene provides CDR1 SGDLS and CDR2 YYNGEE. At diagnosis, tumor, uninvolved tumor-adjacent lung and peripheral blood were collected and then preserved as a mix of FFPE and fresh-frozen material. For TCR repertoire profiling, blood samples were analyzed as peripheral blood mononuclear cells. The source was peripheral blood, collected before any cancer treatment. The chain was built from TRBV9 and TRBJ2-7, with 7 middle bases fitting TRBD1. This TCR derives from an older male donor with stage I lung adenocarcinoma. In nucleotide form, the sequence is TGTGCCAGCAGCCCCCGACAGGGACAACTAACATTCTACGAGCAGTACTTC. This translates into CASSPRQGQLTFYEQYF. Full variable domain (CDR3 extended with the reference TRBV9 and TRBJ2-7 proteins): DSGVTQTPKHLITATGQRVTLRCSPRSGDLSVYWYQQSLDQGLQFLIQYYNGEERAKGNILERFSAQQFPDLHSELNLSSLELGDSALYFCASSPRQGQLTFYEQYFGPGTRLTVT.